Described below is a single T cell receptor beta chain sequence and its context. Its antigen is currently unknown. The source of the sample is a study of T cell repertoires in cytomegalovirus infection. TCRdb ran MiXCR on the reads and lists one entry per CDR3 protein. The sample records around 450,000 distinct CDR3 sequences, 11% being singletons. The study, taken as a whole, reports: CMV-specific TCR beta clonotypes restricted by HLA-C were the ones dominating the ex vivo response.

CDR1 and CDR2 (germline): LGHDT, YNNKEL (reference sequence). V shed 5 bases and J shed 5 bases, with 16 bases lying between them. The CDR3 sequence is 15 residues long. This chain connects TRBV3-1 to TRBJ1-5; tentatively, D is TRBD1 (5 bases). The sequencing input was PBMCs. The receptor was derived from a human donor in good health (CMV status not recorded). Some clones in this sample may be carry-over from other donors' samples. This CDR3 reads CASSGGSRADQPQHF. The CDR3 region has the DNA TGTGCCAGCAGCGGAGGAAGCAGGGCCGATCAGCCCCAGCATTTT.